This TCR beta chain was identified during a study of T-cell memory formation after mild COVID-19. On the study more broadly: Clustering of TCRs was largely donor specific.

With regard to this clonotype: The antigen remains undetermined.

Libraries for TCRalpha and TCRbeta carried sample barcodes and unique molecular identifiers via 5'RACE. MiXCR, run by TCRdb on the 5' RACE reads, gives a single entry per CDR3 protein. The table includes 200,000 or so distinct CDR3 sequences, 16% detected once. Study results and limitations: Contracting clones localized mainly to CM and EM when CD4+ and mainly to EMRA when CD8+. Pre-infection memory held some responding clones, suggesting pre-existing cross-reactive T cells responded.

V was pared by 2 bases and J by 0 bases, with 16 bases between. Looked up from germline, CDR1 is KGHDR and CDR2 is SFDVKD. This CDR3 comprises 18 residues. Sequencing was carried out using PBMCs or a T cell subset sorted from them (not recorded which). This chain joins TRBV24-1 and TRBJ2-4, with a tentative D call TRBD2 (5 bases). This clonotype was sampled from an adult woman who had mild COVID-19 (a few samples of this study predate the infection). Cell type and time point are not known. The chain's CDR3 is CATSDWVMSGEAKNIQYF. The CDR3 DNA reads as TGTGCCACCAGTGATTGGGTCATGAGCGGAGAAGCCAAAAACATTCAGTACTTC.